The subject of this entry is one TCR beta chain. As yet, its antigen is unknown. This specimen belongs to a study of T cell responses to AZD1222 COVID-19 vaccine. Study-level points and caveats: Just 6 or 7 people given AZD1222 tested seropositive at baseline.

The CDR3 is 18 residues long. V was trimmed by 0 bases and J by 0 bases, leaving 16 bases between them. Germline loops: CDR1 SGDLS, CDR2 YYNGEE. Produced via immunoSEQ multiplex PCR; TCRdb's table is partial and in-frame only. The data contain some 180,000 clones, 85% to 90% of them singletons. V is TRBV9 and J is TRBJ1-3; D remains ambiguous. Sequencing used peripheral blood, obtained on day 0 of AZD1222 vaccination. This sequence originates from an adult in good health. For the CDR3, the DNA is TGTGCCAGCAGCGTAGAAAGCATCGGCAACCCCTCTGGAAACACCATATATTTT. It specifies CASSVESIGNPSGNTIYF.